These 15 T cell receptor beta chains came from one sample sequenced in a study of OX40 agonist ivuxolimab in advanced cancers. TCRdb's table, derived via immunoSEQ multiplex PCR, lists solely in-frame clones and lacks some. The table has approximately 120,000 clones, 85% to 95% seen once. The starting material was CD4+ or CD8+ T cells sorted from blood, obtained in a trial of the OX40 agonist ivuxolimab. The receptors shown here come from an adult with an advanced solid tumor such as melanoma, head and neck, liver or kidney cancer.

The chain has TRBV5-1 and TRBJ2-3; no clear D. Per the germline V gene, CDR1 is SGHRS and CDR2 is YFSETQ. There are 13 residues in the CDR3. Trimming left V 4 bases short and J 9 bases short, with 15 bases between. The DNA for the CDR3 is TGCGCCAGCAGCGCTCCGGACGGCAGCACGCAGTATTTT. Amino acid sequence: CASSAPDGSTQYF.

The J gene is TRBJ1-3, the V gene TRBV7-2; D is unclear. CDR1 and CDR2 (germline): SGHTA, FQGNSA. The CDR3 loop spans 15 amino acids. V lost 2 bases to trimming and J lost 0 bases, with 8 bases between them. The CDR3 DNA sequence: TGTGCCAGCAGCTTATACCCAGACTCTGGAAACACCATATATTTT. Translation gives CASSLYPDSGNTIYF.

The V call is TRBV11-2, the J call TRBJ2-3; D may match TRBD1 or TRBD2 (7 bases each). The CDR3 has 15 residues. CDR1 SGHAT and CDR2 FQNNGV come from the germline V gene. Trimming pared 5 bases from V and 0 bases from J, leaving 12 bases between. The CDR3 DNA is TGTGCCAGCAGCCCAGCGGGACAGAGCACAGATACGCAGTATTTT. Encoded protein: CASSPAGQSTDTQYF.

The chain is built from TRBV30 and TRBJ1-2; D possibly corresponds to TRBD1 (5 bases). Germline CDR1 is GTSNPN and CDR2 is SVGIG (reference sequence). This CDR3 is 14 amino acids long. Trimming removed 4 bases from V and 7 bases from J, with 19 bases in between. CDR3 residues: CAWKQIDRTSGYTF. CDR3 in DNA: TGTGCCTGGAAACAGATCGACAGAACGAGTGGCTACACCTTC.

The genes are TRBV7-9 and TRBJ2-2; weak D call: TRBD1 (6 bases). The CDR3 has 16 amino acids. The V end was cut by 5 bases, the J end by 0 bases, with 13 bases between. Germline V CDR1 and CDR2: SEHNR, FQNEAQ (reference sequence). CDR3 in DNA: TGTGCCAGCAGCAAACACAGGGCAACGAACACCGGGGAGCTGTTTTTT. This gives the protein CASSKHRATNTGELFF. Combining the CDR3 with reference TRBV7-9 and TRBJ2-2 gives the whole variable domain DTGVSQNPRHKITKRGQNVTFRCDPISEHNRLYWYRQTLGQGPEFLTYFQNEAQLEKSRLLSDRFSAERPKGSFSTLEIQRTEQGDSAMYLCASSKHRATNTGELFFGEGSRLTVL.

The chain recombines TRBV7-2 with TRBJ2-2, with D possibly matching TRBD2 (5 bases). Germline V gene data show CDR1 as SGHTA and CDR2 as FQGNSA. CDR3 length equals 16 residues. Trimming took off 3 bases at V and 7 bases at J, with 18 bases between the two ends. The CDR3 region is CASSLMGARVIGELFF. The CDR3 nucleotides are TGTGCCAGCAGCTTGATGGGCGCGCGGGTGATCGGGGAGCTGTTTTTT.

The chain recombines TRBV28 with TRBJ1-5; the D is unclear. The length of the CDR3 is 11 residues. Germline V gene lookup returns CDR1 MDHEN and CDR2 SYDVKM. The germline V and J ends were trimmed by 6 bases and 4 bases, with 4 bases remaining between them. In nucleotides, the CDR3 is TGTGCCAGCAGCCAGAATCAGCCCCAGCATTTT. Encoded protein: CASSQNQPQHF.

The gene calls are TRBV19 and TRBJ1-3, with TRBD1 matching over 8 bases. This CDR3 has 14 residues. Germline loops: CDR1 LNHDA, CDR2 SQIVND (reference sequence). V was pared by 2 bases and J by 8 bases, with 5 bases of the junction left unmatched. DNA of the CDR3: TGTGCCAGTAGTATATCAGACAGGGGTCACACCATATATTTT. This translates into CASSISDRGHTIYF.

The chain couples TRBV28 to TRBJ2-2; D perhaps matches TRBD1 (5 bases). Germline V gives CDR1 MDHEN, CDR2 SYDVKM. The CDR3 covers 13 residues. Trimming stripped 6 bases from V and 4 bases from J, with 9 bases between. CDR3 in DNA: TGTGCCAGCAGCCCAGACAGCACCGGGGAGCTGTTTTTT. Amino acids: CASSPDSTGELFF.

The chain links TRBV27 to TRBJ2-7; D is possibly TRBD1 (6 bases). The CDR3 runs 15 residues. V dropped 0 bases and J dropped 7 bases, with 16 bases sitting between them. Germline CDR1 reads MNHEY; CDR2 reads SMNVEV (reference sequence). The CDR3, as DNA: TGTGCCAGCAGTTTATCGGGACCCAGGGGAAGGGAGCAGTACTTC. Its translation is CASSLSGPRGREQYF.

This clone appeared a few times. This chain uses TRBV5-6 with TRBJ1-3; 8 positions match TRBD1. The length of the CDR3 is 14 residues. Germline V gives CDR1 SGHDT, CDR2 YYEEEE. V lost 3 bases to trimming and J lost 4 bases; unmatched junction nucleotides: 3. CDR3 loop: CASSSTGGGNTIYF. The CDR3 DNA sequence: TGTGCCAGCAGCTCTACAGGGGGAGGAAACACCATATATTTT.

The chain is built from TRBV4-2 and TRBJ2-6; D remains unclear. This CDR3 contains 14 residues. The germline V gene encodes CDR1 LGHNA and CDR2 YNFKEQ. The V end was cut by 3 bases, the J end by 4 bases, with 7 bases between. Here the CDR3 DNA reads TGTGCCAGCAGCCAGGTCCCCGGGGCCAACGTCCTGACTTTC. As protein: CASSQVPGANVLTF.

The J gene is TRBJ1-2, the V gene TRBV5-1, with D possibly matching TRBD1 (6 bases). The CDR3 spans 14 residues. Trimming left V 0 bases short and J 2 bases short, with 8 bases between. Germline assignment: CDR1 SGHRS and CDR2 YFSETQ. The CDR3 protein is CASSLDGGNYGYTF. The DNA for the CDR3 is TGCGCCAGCAGCTTGGACGGGGGCAACTATGGCTACACCTTC.

This rearrangement joins TRBV7-8 to TRBJ1-4; D call uncertain. The V end lost 0 bases, the J end lost 4 bases, and 6 bases lay between the germline ends. In germline, CDR1 is SGHVS, CDR2 FQNEAQ. The CDR3 loop spans 14 amino acids. CDR3 nucleotides: TGTGCCAGCAGCTTAGCAGAGGTTAATGAAAAACTGTTTTTT. Translation: CASSLAEVNEKLFF.

The rearrangement links TRBV11-2 to TRBJ2-5, with unresolved D. The CDR3 spans 14 residues. Germline assignment: CDR1 SGHAT and CDR2 FQNNGV. V was pared by 5 bases and J by 4 bases, with 14 bases between. CDR3 in amino acids: CASSAREVGETQYF. The DNA of the CDR3 is TGTGCCAGCAGCGCCCGAGAGGTTGGAGAGACCCAGTACTTC.